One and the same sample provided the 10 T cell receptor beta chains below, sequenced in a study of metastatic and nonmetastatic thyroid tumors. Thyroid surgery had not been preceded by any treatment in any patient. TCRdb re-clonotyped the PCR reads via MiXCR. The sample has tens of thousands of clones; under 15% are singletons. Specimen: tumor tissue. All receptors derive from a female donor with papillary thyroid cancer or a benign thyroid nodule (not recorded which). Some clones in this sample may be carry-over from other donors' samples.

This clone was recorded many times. The CDR3 region has the DNA TGCAGTGCTGCCCCCTACGGGGGAGGGCGCAATGAGCAGTTCTTC. Its protein product is CSAAPYGGGRNEQFF. The chain employs TRBV20-1 and TRBJ2-1, with TRBD2 matching over 7 bases. The J segment lost 6 bases and the V segment lost 5 bases, leaving 13 bases of the junction unmatched. Looked up from germline, CDR1 is DFQATT and CDR2 is SNEGSKA (reference sequence). The CDR3 has 15 residues.

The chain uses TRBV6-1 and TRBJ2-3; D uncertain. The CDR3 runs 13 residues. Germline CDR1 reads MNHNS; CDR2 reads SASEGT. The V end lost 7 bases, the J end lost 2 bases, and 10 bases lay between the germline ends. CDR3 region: CASTWSVTDTQYF. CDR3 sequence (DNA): TGTGCCAGCACCTGGAGTGTCACAGATACGCAGTATTTT.

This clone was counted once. For the CDR3, the DNA is TGTGCCAGCAGCTTAGGTGGGAGGGCCCGACTCCACTATGGCTACACCTTC. It is translated as CASSLGGRARLHYGYTF. The rearrangement joins TRBV11-1 to TRBJ1-2; D remains ambiguous. The CDR3 totals 17 residues. CDR1 is SGHAT and CDR2 is FQDESV in the germline V gene (reference sequence). The V and J ends lost 1 base and 3 bases respectively, with 18 bases between them.

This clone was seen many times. CDR3 DNA sequence: TGTGCCAGCAGCTTAGAGACAGGGAGGGAGACCCAGTACTTC. It encodes CASSLETGRETQYF. The chain uses TRBV7-2 and TRBJ2-5, with TRBD1 as a possible D gene (7 bases). This CDR3 spans 14 amino acids. The germline V gene has CDR1 SGHTA and CDR2 FQGNSA. Trimming cost V 1 base and J 5 bases, with 11 bases left between them.

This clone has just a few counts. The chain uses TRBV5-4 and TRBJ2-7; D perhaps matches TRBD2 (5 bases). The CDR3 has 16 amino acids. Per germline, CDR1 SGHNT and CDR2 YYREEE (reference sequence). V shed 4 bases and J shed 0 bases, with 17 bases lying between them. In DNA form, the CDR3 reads TGTGCCAGCAGCCCGGCGGGCGGTTTGGACTCCTACGAGCAGTACTTC. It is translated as CASSPAGGLDSYEQYF.

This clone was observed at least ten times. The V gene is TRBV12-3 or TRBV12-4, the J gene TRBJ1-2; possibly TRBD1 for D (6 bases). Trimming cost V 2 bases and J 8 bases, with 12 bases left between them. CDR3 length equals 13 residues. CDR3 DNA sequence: TGTGCCAGCAGTTTACGGGGGCTGGACGGCTACACCTTC. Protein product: CASSLRGLDGYTF.

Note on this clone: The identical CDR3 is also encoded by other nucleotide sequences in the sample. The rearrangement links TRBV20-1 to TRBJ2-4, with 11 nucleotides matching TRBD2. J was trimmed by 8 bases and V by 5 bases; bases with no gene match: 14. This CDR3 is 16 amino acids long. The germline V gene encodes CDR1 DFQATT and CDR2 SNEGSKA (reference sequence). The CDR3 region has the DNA TGCAGTGCTTTCTCCGGGACTAGCGGAAAGATGGACATTCAGTACTTC. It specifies CSAFSGTSGKMDIQYF.

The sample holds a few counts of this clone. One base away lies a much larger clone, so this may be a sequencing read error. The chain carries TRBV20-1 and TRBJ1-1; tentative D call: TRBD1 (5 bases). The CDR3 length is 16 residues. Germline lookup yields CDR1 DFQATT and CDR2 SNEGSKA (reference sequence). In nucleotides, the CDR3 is TGCAGTGCTAGAGATTGGAGGGGAGGGATGAACGCTGAAGCTTTCTTT. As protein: CSARDWRGGMNAEAFF.

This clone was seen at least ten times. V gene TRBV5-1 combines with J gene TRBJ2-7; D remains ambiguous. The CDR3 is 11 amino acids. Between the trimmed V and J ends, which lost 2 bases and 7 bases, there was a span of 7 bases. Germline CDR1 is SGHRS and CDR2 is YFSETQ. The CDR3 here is CASSFRGEQYF. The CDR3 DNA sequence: TGCGCCAGCAGCTTCCGTGGGGAGCAGTACTTC.

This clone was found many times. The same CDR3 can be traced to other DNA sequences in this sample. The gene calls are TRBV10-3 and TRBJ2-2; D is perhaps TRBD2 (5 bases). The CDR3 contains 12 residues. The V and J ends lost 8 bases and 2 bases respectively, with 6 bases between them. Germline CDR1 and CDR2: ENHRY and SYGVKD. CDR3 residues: CAIGGNTGELFF. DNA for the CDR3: TGTGCCATCGGAGGTAACACCGGGGAGCTGTTTTTT.